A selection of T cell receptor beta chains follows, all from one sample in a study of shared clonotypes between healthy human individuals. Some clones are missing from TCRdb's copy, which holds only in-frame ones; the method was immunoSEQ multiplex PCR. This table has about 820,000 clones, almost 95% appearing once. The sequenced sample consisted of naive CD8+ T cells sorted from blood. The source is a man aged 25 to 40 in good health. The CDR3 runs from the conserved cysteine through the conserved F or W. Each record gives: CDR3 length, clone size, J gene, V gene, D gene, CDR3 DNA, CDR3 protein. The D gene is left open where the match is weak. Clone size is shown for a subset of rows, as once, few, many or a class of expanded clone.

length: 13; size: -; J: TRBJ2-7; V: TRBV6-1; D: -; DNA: TGTGCCAGCACCAAAGGGACCTCCTACGAGCAGTACTTC; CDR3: CASTKGTSYEQYF
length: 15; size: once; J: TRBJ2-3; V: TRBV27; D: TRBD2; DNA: TGTGCCAGCAGTCGGACTAGTTTTATCACAGATACGCAGTATTTT; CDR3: CASSRTSFITDTQYF
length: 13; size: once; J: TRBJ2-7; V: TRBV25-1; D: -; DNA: TGTGCCAGCAGTGAACACGGCTCCTACGAGCAGTACTTC; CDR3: CASSEHGSYEQYF
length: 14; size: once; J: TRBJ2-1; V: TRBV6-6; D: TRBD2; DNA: TGTGCCAGCAGTTACCGCGGGACTAGCGTTGAGCAGTTCTTC; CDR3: CASSYRGTSVEQFF
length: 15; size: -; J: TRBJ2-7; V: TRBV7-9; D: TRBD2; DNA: TGTGCCAGCAGCTTACTAGCGGGAGCGGGGGGAGAGCAGTACTTC; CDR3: CASSLLAGAGGEQYF
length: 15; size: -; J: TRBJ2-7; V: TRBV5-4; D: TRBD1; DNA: TGTGCCAGCAGCTTGGTTCCAGGGGGTTCCTACGAGCAGTACTTC; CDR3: CASSLVPGGSYEQYF
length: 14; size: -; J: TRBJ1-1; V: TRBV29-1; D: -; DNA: TGCAGCGTTGGGTGGGCCAGGCAGAACACTGAAGCTTTCTTT; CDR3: CSVGWARQNTEAFF
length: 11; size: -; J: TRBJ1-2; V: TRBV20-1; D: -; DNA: TGCAGTGCTTCGGGCGTCTATGGCTACACCTTC; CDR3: CSASGVYGYTF
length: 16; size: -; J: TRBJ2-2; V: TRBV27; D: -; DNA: TGTGCCAGCAGTTTAGGGGCACTATTGAACACCGGGGAGCTGTTTTTT; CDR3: CASSLGALLNTGELFF
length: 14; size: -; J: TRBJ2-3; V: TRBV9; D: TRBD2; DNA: TGTGCCAGCAACGCGGGAGTGAGGGCAGATACGCAGTATTTT; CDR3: CASNAGVRADTQYF
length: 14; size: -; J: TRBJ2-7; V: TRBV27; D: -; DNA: TGTGCCAGCAGTTTGGGTCGCAGCTCCTACGAGCAGTACTTC; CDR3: CASSLGRSSYEQYF
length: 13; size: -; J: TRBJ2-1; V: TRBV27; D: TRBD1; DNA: TGTGCCAGCAGTTTAGGGACAGGGAATGAGCAGTTCTTC; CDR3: CASSLGTGNEQFF
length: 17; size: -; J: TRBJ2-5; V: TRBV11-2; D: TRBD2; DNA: TGTGCCAGCAGCCCGGGACAGCTAGCGGGAGTCGAAGAGACCCAGTACTTC; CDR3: CASSPGQLAGVEETQYF
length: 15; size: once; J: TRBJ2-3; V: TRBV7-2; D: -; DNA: TGTGCCAGCAGCTTGAGGGCACCTAGAGTCGATACGCAGTATTTT; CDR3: CASSLRAPRVDTQYF
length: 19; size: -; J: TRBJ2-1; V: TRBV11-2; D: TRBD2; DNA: TGTGCCAGCAGCTCAGTTACAACTAGCGGGAGCCTCTCCTACAATGAGCAGTTCTTC; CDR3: CASSSVTTSGSLSYNEQFF
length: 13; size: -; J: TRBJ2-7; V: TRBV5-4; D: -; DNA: TGTGCCAGCAGCTCGGATTCGAGGGGCGAGCAGTACTTC; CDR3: CASSSDSRGEQYF
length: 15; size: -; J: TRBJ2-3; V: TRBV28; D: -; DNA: TGTGCCAGCAGTCCCGACAGAATGAGCACAGATACGCAGTATTTT; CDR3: CASSPDRMSTDTQYF
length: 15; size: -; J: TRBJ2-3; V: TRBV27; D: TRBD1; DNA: TGTGCCAGCGGATCAACAACAGGGGGATATGTTACGCAGTATTTT; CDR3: CASGSTTGGYVTQYF
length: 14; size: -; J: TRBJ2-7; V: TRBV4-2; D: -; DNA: TGTGCCAGCAGTGTCTACACAGGCTCCTACGAGCAGTACTTC; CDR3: CASSVYTGSYEQYF
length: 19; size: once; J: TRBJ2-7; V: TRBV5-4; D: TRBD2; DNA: TGTGCCAGCAGCTTGGATTTCGGACTAGCGGGAGGGCTCTCCTACGAGCAGTACTTC; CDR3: CASSLDFGLAGGLSYEQYF
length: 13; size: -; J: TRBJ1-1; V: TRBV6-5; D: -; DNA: TGTGCCAGCAGTTACTCCAGGGGAACTGAAGCTTTCTTT; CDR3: CASSYSRGTEAFF
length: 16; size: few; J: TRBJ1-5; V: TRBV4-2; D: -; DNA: TGTGCCAGCAGCCAAGATCTGGGCAGACCTGGGCAGCCCCAGCATTTT; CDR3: CASSQDLGRPGQPQHF
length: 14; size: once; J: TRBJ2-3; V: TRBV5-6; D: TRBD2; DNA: TGTGCCAGCAGCTTGGGACTAGCGGGAGATACGCAGTATTTT; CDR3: CASSLGLAGDTQYF
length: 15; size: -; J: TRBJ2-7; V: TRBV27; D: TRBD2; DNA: TGTGCCAGCAGTTTATCGTCGGGACTACAATACGAGCAGTACTTC; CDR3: CASSLSSGLQYEQYF
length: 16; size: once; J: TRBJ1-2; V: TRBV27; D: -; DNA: TGTGCCAGCGCTATTCACCAGGGTACAGCGGGCTGGGGCTACACCTTC; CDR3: CASAIHQGTAGWGYTF
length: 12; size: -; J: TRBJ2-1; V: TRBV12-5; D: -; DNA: TGTGCTAGTGGCTCCACTAGTATTGAGCAGTTCTTC; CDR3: CASGSTSIEQFF
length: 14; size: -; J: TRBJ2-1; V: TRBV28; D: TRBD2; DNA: TGTGCCACCGCGGGGAGGGAAGGCTACAATGAGCAGTTCTTC; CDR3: CATAGREGYNEQFF
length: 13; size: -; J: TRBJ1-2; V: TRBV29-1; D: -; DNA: TGCAGCGTTGAAGATCCAGCTAACTATGGCTACACCTTC; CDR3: CSVEDPANYGYTF
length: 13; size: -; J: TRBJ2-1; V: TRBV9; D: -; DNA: TGTGCCAGCAGCGTAGGACAGTACAATGAGCAGTTCTTC; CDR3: CASSVGQYNEQFF
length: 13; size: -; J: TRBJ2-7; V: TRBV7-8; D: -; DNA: TGTGCCAGCAGCCAAAGGGGTCTTGTGGGGCAGTACTTC; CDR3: CASSQRGLVGQYF
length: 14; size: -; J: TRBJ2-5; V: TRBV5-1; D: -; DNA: TGCGCCAGCAGCTTGGCCGCAAGCCAAGAGACCCAGTACTTC; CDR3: CASSLAASQETQYF
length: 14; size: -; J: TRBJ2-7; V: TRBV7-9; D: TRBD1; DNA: TGTGCCAGCAGCTTCGGGACAGGGGGCCACGAGCAGTACTTC; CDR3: CASSFGTGGHEQYF
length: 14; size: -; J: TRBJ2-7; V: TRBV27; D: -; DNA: TGTGCCAGCAGTGCCCGGCCGACGGGCTACGAGCAGTACTTC; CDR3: CASSARPTGYEQYF
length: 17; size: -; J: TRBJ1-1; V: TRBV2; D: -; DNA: TGTGCCAGCAGTGAAGGCGATCACCGAAACATGAACACTGAAGCTTTCTTT; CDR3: CASSEGDHRNMNTEAFF
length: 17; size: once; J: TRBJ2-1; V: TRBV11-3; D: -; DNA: TGTGCCAGCAGCCCATTCGGATCAGGGGACACCTACAATGAGCAGTTCTTC; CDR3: CASSPFGSGDTYNEQFF
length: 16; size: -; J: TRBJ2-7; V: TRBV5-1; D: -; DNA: TGCGCCAGCAGCCGTAAAGAACCCGTTCTTTTGAGGGAGCAGTACTTC; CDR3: CASSRKEPVLLREQYF
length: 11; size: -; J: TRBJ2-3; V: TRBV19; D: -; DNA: TGTGCCAGCGCTAGCACAGATACGCAGTATTTT; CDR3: CASASTDTQYF
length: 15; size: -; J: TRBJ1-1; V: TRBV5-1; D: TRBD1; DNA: TGCGCCAGCTCGCCTAATACAGGGGAGAGGACTGAAGCTTTCTTT; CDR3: CASSPNTGERTEAFF